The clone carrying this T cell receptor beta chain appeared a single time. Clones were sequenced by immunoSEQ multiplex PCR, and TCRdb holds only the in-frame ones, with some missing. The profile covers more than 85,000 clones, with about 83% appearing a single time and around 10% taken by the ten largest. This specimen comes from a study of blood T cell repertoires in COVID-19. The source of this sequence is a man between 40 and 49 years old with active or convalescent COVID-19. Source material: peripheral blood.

The DNA for the CDR3 is TGCGCCAGCAGTCCAGGGGGAAATGAGAACACTGAAGCTTTCTTT. It is translated as CASSPGGNENTEAFF. This sequence joins TRBV10-1 and TRBJ1-1, with 7 bases fitting TRBD1. Germline V gene lookup returns CDR1 WNHNN and CDR2 SYGVQD (reference sequence). This CDR3 comprises 15 residues. J was trimmed by 1 base and V by 5 bases; bases with no gene match: 7.